This note documents a single T cell receptor (beta chain) sequence. The record originates from a study of blood T cell repertoires in COVID-19. Study-level information: The origin of the acute and convalescent COVID-19 samples was the United States, Italy and Spain.

Authors' data handling: For nucleated cells, counts were estimated from reference gene primer amplification. Sequenced by immunoSEQ multiplex PCR; TCRdb stores in-frame clones only, minus some. That table furnishes V, J and clone size, whereas the DNA furnished D and trimming. The repertoire consists of 250,000 to 350,000 clones, with 85% to 90% occurring once and the leading ten covering around 0.84%. The J segment lost 11 bases and the V segment lost 4 bases, leaving 9 bases of the junction unmatched. CDR1 is WSHSY and CDR2 is SAAADI in the germline V gene. The length of the CDR3 is 13 residues. This sequence was found in a man in his thirties or forties with acute or convalescent COVID-19. The V call is TRBV10-2, the J call TRBJ1-2, with 8 bases identical to TRBD1. Sequencing was performed on peripheral blood. The CDR3 DNA reads as TGCGCCAGCAGTGTTCCGGGACAGGCGGGATACACCTTC. Its translation: CASSVPGQAGYTF.